This T cell receptor (beta chain) is drawn from a study of early T cells in non-severe SARS-CoV-2 infection (dated by TCRdb to 2020 to 2023). General notes on the study: Bulk RNA from unsorted whole blood was used for TCR sequencing, so alpha and beta chains could not be paired. Beyond this particular receptor, the publication reports: VDJdb matching was skewed toward anti-spike CD8 responses, so virus-specific expansions were likely underestimated and private and CD4 specificities were missed.

The study was a case-control design nested within a healthcare worker cohort in London, UK, with weekly nasopharyngeal swab PCR tests and blood sampling. Between 23 and 31 March 2020, the week of the UK lockdown, healthcare workers were enrolled and then followed up weekly for as long as 16 weeks. Libraries came from 5' RACE. Data came from a NextSeq 500. To correct for sequencing error and PCR bias, the TCR library protocol tagged individual cDNA molecules with unique molecular identifiers. Both TCR alpha and beta chains were sequenced, and tight co-correlation was observed between alpha and beta sequence abundances in each sample. The authors' analysis ran thus. Decombinator V4 was used to annotate the V gene, J gene and CDR3 of the TCR sequences. TCRs were defined as expanded if a significant change between any two time points was detected under a Poisson model with p below 0.0001. TCR abundances were normalised to the total number of TCRs sequenced per sample and expressed as counts per million. MAIT TCRs were defined by TRAV1-2 paired with TRAJ12, TRAJ20 or TRAJ33, and iNKT TCRs by TRAV10 paired with TRAJ18. VDJdb, accessed 1 November 2021, was searched for CMV, EBV and SARS-CoV-2 annotated TCRs, with TCRs annotated for multiple antigens excluded. TCRdb trimmed the raw reads at Q25, called clones with MiXCR and kept productive beta chains. Every CDR3 protein is listed once, alongside the most common genes and DNA of its rows. These V and J calls rely on TCRdb rather than the paper's analysis. Here the sample has more than 50,000 distinct CDR3 sequences; roughly 13% occur a single time. The ten largest clones capture 8% to 10% of the sample.

This clonotype has ten or more counts. Its antigen specificity is not known. Base qualities are not at hand, and no much larger clone is one base apart. The CDR3 spans 17 residues, from the cysteine through the phenylalanine. This entry keeps only the CDR3 DNA: 51 bases, framed from base 1. Trimming takes 4 bases from V and 5 bases from J, and the germline ends sit 23 bases apart. As encoded in the germline V gene, CDR1 is WSHSY while CDR2 is SAAADI. This sequence originates from an adult who was a healthcare worker with PCR-confirmed SARS-CoV-2 infection or an uninfected control (not recorded which). The sample was whole blood. The rearrangement joined TRBV10-2 to TRBJ2-5, with TRBD2 tentatively as D gene (5 bases match). CDR3 protein: CASSAMFGESIRETQYF. The base sequence is TGCGCCAGCAGTGCGATGTTTGGGGAGTCGATCCGGGAGACCCAGTACTTC.